These 25 T cell receptor beta chains were all obtained from the same sample, sequenced in a study of T cell responses to AZD1222 COVID-19 vaccine. Clones were sequenced by immunoSEQ multiplex PCR, and TCRdb holds only the in-frame ones, with some missing. The sample holds under 70,000 clones, 88% seen once. This material consisted of peripheral blood, taken on day 0 of AZD1222 vaccination. The receptors were sampled from an adult in good health.

The chain is built from TRBV6-5 and TRBJ2-7; TRBD2 matches at 7 bases. The germline gives CDR1 MNHEY, CDR2 SVGAGI. V was pared by 6 bases and J by 4 bases, with 6 bases of the junction left unmatched. This CDR3 is built from 13 residues. CDR3 protein: CASRKREGYEQYF. CDR3 nucleotides: TGTGCCAGCAGAAAGCGGGAAGGTTACGAGCAGTACTTC.

This clone was seen only a few times. This chain joins TRBV24-1 and TRBJ2-1; the D is unclear. V was shortened by 2 bases and J by 7 bases, with 11 bases between the two germline ends. The CDR3 covers 14 residues. Germline V gene lookup returns CDR1 KGHDR and CDR2 SFDVKD. CDR3 region: CATSDSSSKNEQFF. The CDR3 bases are TGTGCCACCAGTGATTCATCTAGTAAGAATGAGCAGTTCTTC.

The chain combines TRBV9 with TRBJ1-4, with D perhaps matching TRBD1 (5 bases). Germline CDR1 reads SGDLS; CDR2 reads YYNGEE. The V end lost 3 bases, the J end lost 8 bases, and 20 bases lay between the germline ends. There are 16 residues in the CDR3. This CDR3 is CASSGQPGPGGEKLFF. The CDR3 bases are TGTGCCAGCAGCGGGCAGCCCGGCCCTGGGGGAGAAAAACTGTTTTTT.

This chain uses TRBV27 with TRBJ1-2; D not resolved. V was trimmed by 6 bases and J by 4 bases, leaving 12 bases between them. This CDR3 contains 13 residues. Per the germline V gene, CDR1 is MNHEY and CDR2 is SMNVEV (reference sequence). CDR3 sequence: CASSQDRLYGYTF. The CDR3 DNA sequence: TGTGCCAGCAGCCAAGACCGACTCTATGGCTACACCTTC.

The V call is TRBV7-9, the J call TRBJ2-1; TRBD2 matches at 8 bases. V lost 1 base and J lost 8; bases outside the gene matches: 10. CDR3 length: 16 amino acids. Germline CDR1 and CDR2: SEHNR and FQNEAQ (reference sequence). In nucleotides, the CDR3 is TGTGCCAGCAGCTTAGTTGGTAGCGGGAATGGTGATGAGCAGTTCTTC. Its protein is CASSLVGSGNGDEQFF.

This chain links TRBV7-2 with TRBJ1-2; the match to TRBD1 covers 8 bases. CDR3 size: 13 residues. V shed 5 bases, J shed 6 bases, and the junction held 5 bases outside the gene matches. CDR1 SGHTA and CDR2 FQGNSA come from the germline V gene. The DNA for the CDR3 is TGTGCCAGCAGCGTGACAGGGGTAAATGGCTACACCTTC. It codes for CASSVTGVNGYTF.

V and J are TRBV19 and TRBJ1-5; D might be TRBD1 (6 bases). This CDR3 has 15 amino acids. Germline-derived CDR1 and CDR2 are LNHDA and SQIVND (reference sequence). V was trimmed by 10 bases and J by 1 base, leaving 17 bases between them. The CDR3 nucleotides read TGTGCCACTTCAGCGGGGGCGCGAAGCAATCAGCCCCAGCATTTT. Protein product: CATSAGARSNQPQHF.

The J gene is TRBJ2-3, the V gene TRBV29-1; 15 bases map to TRBD2. This CDR3 region has 18 residues. Germline CDR1 SQVTM, CDR2 ANQGSEA. V lost 4 bases and J lost 2; bases outside the gene matches: 10. The CDR3: CSVGGLAGGPGLTDTQYF. CDR3 in DNA: TGCAGCGTTGGGGGACTAGCGGGAGGCCCAGGTCTCACAGATACGCAGTATTTT.

The chain employs TRBV10-3 and TRBJ1-3; D is unclear. The ends were cut back, 0 bases at V and 0 bases at J, with 12 bases in the middle. The germline CDR1 and CDR2 sequences are ENHRY and SYGVKD. The CDR3 sequence is 17 residues long. DNA for the CDR3: TGTGCCATCAGTGAGTCCCTGGGCCTTAGCTCTGGAAACACCATATATTTT. Translating gives CAISESLGLSSGNTIYF.

This sequence joins TRBV27 and TRBJ2-3; D unresolved. The V end was cut by 4 bases, the J end by 4 bases, with 9 bases between. Per germline, CDR1 MNHEY and CDR2 SMNVEV (reference sequence). The CDR3 spans 13 residues. In nucleotides, the CDR3 is TGTGCCAGCAGTTCCGCCCGGTCAGATACGCAGTATTTT. This sequence encodes CASSSARSDTQYF.

The chain combines TRBV30 with TRBJ1-2, with D hard to call. CDR3 size: 13 residues. Germline CDR1 is GTSNPN and CDR2 is SVGIG (reference sequence). Trimming took off 0 bases at V and 7 bases at J, with 12 bases between the two ends. CDR3 in DNA: TGTGCCTGGAGTGTTGCCCGGGCCGGTGGCTACACCTTC. Translating gives CAWSVARAGGYTF.

The chain joins TRBV19 to TRBJ2-7; no reliable D call. This CDR3 region has 15 residues. Germline loops: CDR1 LNHDA, CDR2 SQIVND (reference sequence). Trimming removed 1 base from V and 6 bases from J, with 16 bases in between. The CDR3 protein is CASSIADPTSAEQYF. The CDR3 nucleotides are TGTGCCAGTAGTATAGCCGACCCCACATCGGCCGAGCAGTACTTC.

The chain couples TRBV4-1 to TRBJ2-7, with unresolved D. Trimming shortened V by 2 bases and J by 2 bases, and 7 bases separated the two germline ends. CDR1 MGHRA and CDR2 YSYEKL come from the germline V gene. This CDR3 is 13 amino acids long. The CDR3 coding sequence is TGCGCCAGCAGCCAAAACACGGCCTACGAGCAGTACTTC. Translating gives CASSQNTAYEQYF.

This clone was seen only a few times. This chain links TRBV15 with TRBJ2-7; no definite D call. Germline lookup yields CDR1 LNHNV and CDR2 YYDKDF (reference sequence). V was pared by 3 bases and J by 4 bases, with 10 bases between. This CDR3 comprises 13 residues. CDR3 DNA: TGTGCCACCAGCAGGACGCTCGAGTACGAGCAGTACTTC. This codes for CATSRTLEYEQYF.

The chain is built from TRBV3-1 (or the pseudogene TRBV3-2) and TRBJ1-1; 7 bases map to TRBD1. This CDR3 is 15 amino acids long. The germline gives CDR1 LGHDT, CDR2 YNNKEL (reference sequence). Trimming cost V 4 bases and J 5 bases; bases outside gene matches: 10. CDR3 nucleotides: TGTGCCAGCAGCCCTTTATCAGGGGGATGGACTGAAGCTTTCTTT. Translation gives CASSPLSGGWTEAFF.

The V and J genes are TRBV5-4 and TRBJ2-2; D is perhaps TRBD1 (6 bases). Between the trimmed V and J ends, which lost 0 bases and 5 bases, there was a span of 11 bases. The CDR3 spans 15 residues. Germline values: CDR1 SGHNT, CDR2 YYREEE (reference sequence). The CDR3, as DNA: TGTGCCAGCAGCTTGGACAGGGTAGGAACCGGGGAGCTGTTTTTT. It yields the protein CASSLDRVGTGELFF. The full variable domain, with the rest looked up from reference TRBV5-4 and TRBJ2-2, is ETGVTQSPTHLIKTRGQQVTLRCSSQSGHNTVSWYQQALGQGPQFIFQYYREEENGRGNFPPRFSGLQFPNYSSELNVNALELDDSALYLCASSLDRVGTGELFFGEGSRLTVL.

The table lists this clone with a few counts. The chain combines TRBV4-3 with TRBJ1-2; D gene ambiguous. V lost 4 bases and J 0 bases, leaving 30 bases between the germline ends. The CDR3 consists of 21 residues. Germline loops: CDR1 LGHNA, CDR2 YSLEER. DNA of the CDR3: TGCGCCAGCAGCCGATCCCCGGGAGACTTTTCAGGAGCTTCACCTAACTATGGCTACACCTTC. Its translation: CASSRSPGDFSGASPNYGYTF.

The chain carries TRBV25-1 and TRBJ2-1, with D tentatively TRBD2 (6 bases). Per germline, CDR1 MGHDK and CDR2 SYGVNS. Trimming stripped 4 bases from V and 6 bases from J, with 19 bases between. The CDR3 has 16 amino acids. The CDR3 is CASSGGLLGVGNEQFF. The CDR3, as DNA: TGTGCCAGCAGTGGAGGACTACTTGGTGTGGGCAATGAGCAGTTCTTC.

The rearrangement uses TRBV7-2 and TRBJ2-7; D possibly uses TRBD1 or TRBD2 (6 bases each). Trimming took off 4 bases at V and 0 bases at J, with 19 bases between the two ends. There are 17 residues in the CDR3. Germline V gives CDR1 SGHTA, CDR2 FQGNSA. CDR3 sequence: CASSSLGGGQYSYEQYF. In DNA, the CDR3 is TGTGCCAGCAGCTCACTAGGTGGGGGGCAGTACTCCTACGAGCAGTACTTC.

This clone was found once. V gene TRBV28 combines with J gene TRBJ2-1; TRBD2 aligns across 7 bases. Germline assignment: CDR1 MDHEN and CDR2 SYDVKM. V was clipped by 2 bases and J by 9 bases; unmatched bases: 13. The CDR3 extends over 16 amino acids. CDR3 sequence (DNA): TGTGCCAGCAGTTTAGGGGGGAGGGCCTTTAAAGGTGAGCAGTTCTTC. It translates to CASSLGGRAFKGEQFF. Using reference TRBV28 and TRBJ2-1 for the parts outside the CDR3, the full variable domain is DVKVTQSSRYLVKRTGEKVFLECVQDMDHENMFWYRQDPGLGLRLIYFSYDVKMKEKGDIPEGYSVSREKKERFSLILESASTNQTSMYLCASSLGGRAFKGEQFFGPGTRLTVL.

J is TRBJ1-3 and V is TRBV7-2, with 7 bases that match TRBD1. Looked up from germline, CDR1 is SGHTA and CDR2 is FQGNSA. Germline trimming cut 5 bases from V and 2 bases from J; bases unmatched to any gene: 6. The CDR3 totals 15 residues. The CDR3 region is CASSPRGQTGNTIYF. The CDR3 nucleotides are TGTGCCAGCAGCCCTAGGGGGCAGACTGGAAACACCATATATTTT.

The chain recombines TRBV18 with TRBJ2-1; D is perhaps TRBD1 or TRBD2 (5 bases each). Trimming shortened V by 6 bases and J by 10 bases, and 19 bases separated the two germline ends. The V gene's germline CDR1 is KGHSH and CDR2 LQKENI. The CDR3 runs 14 residues. As DNA, the CDR3 is TGTGCCAGCTCGGGGGTGGGAGCCCCAGAAGAGCAGTTCTTC. It yields the protein CASSGVGAPEEQFF.

The rearrangement links TRBV7-9 to TRBJ2-7; D remains ambiguous. Germline V gene sequence: CDR1 SEHNR, CDR2 FQNEAQ (reference sequence). V was shortened by 3 bases and J by 2 bases, with 8 bases between the two germline ends. This CDR3 is built from 13 residues. The CDR3 DNA follows: TGTGCCAGCAGCTTCGAGGTTACCTACGAGCAGTACTTC. Translated, it gives CASSFEVTYEQYF.

V usage is TRBV6-1 and J usage is TRBJ2-7; 8 bases align to TRBD2. Germline CDR1 reads MNHNS; CDR2 reads SASEGT. The CDR3 loop spans 15 amino acids. V lost 0 bases, J lost 6 bases, and 7 bases stayed unmatched. The CDR3 DNA reads TGTGCCAGCAGTGAAGCGTGGGCGGGAGGAGGCGAGCAGTACTTC. This gives the protein CASSEAWAGGGEQYF.

This rearrangement joins TRBV6-5 to TRBJ1-5, with D perhaps TRBD1 (6 bases). The CDR3 runs to 15 residues. The germline CDR1 and CDR2 sequences are MNHEY and SVGAGI. V was pared by 6 bases and J by 4 bases, with 16 bases between. The chain's CDR3 is CASRHREGWNQPQHF. The CDR3, as DNA: TGTGCCAGCAGACACAGGGAAGGTTGGAATCAGCCCCAGCATTTT.